This T cell receptor (beta chain) is drawn from a study of shared clonotypes between healthy human individuals. Study background: Three CD4 naive, three CD4 memory, two CD8 naive and one CD8 memory plate were used per donor. General study points: The study found about 4.6% of naive CD4 clonotypes shared across several donors.

As concerns this clone: Its target is unknown. Different DNA sequences within this sample yield the same CDR3.

CD8 cells classed as naive were CD45RO-negative and positively selected for CCR7, excluding terminally differentiated effector memory CD45RA+ cells. The study ran the assay at deep level. Method: immunoSEQ multiplex PCR; TCRdb's copy keeps in-frame clones and lacks some. This table has some 2.1 million clones, roughly 93% appearing once. This TCR was recovered from a man aged 18 to 30 in good health. Some clones in this sample may be carry-over from other donors' samples. Input material: naive CD8+ T cells from PBMCs.

The CDR3 is CASSLVGANEKLFF. The CDR3 DNA follows: TGTGCCAGCAGCTTAGTAGGCGCTAATGAAAAACTGTTTTTT. The V and J genes are TRBV7-9 and TRBJ1-4; D uncertain. The CDR3 runs 14 residues. Trimming left V 1 base short and J 3 bases short, with 6 bases between. Germline loops: CDR1 SEHNR, CDR2 FQNEAQ (reference sequence).